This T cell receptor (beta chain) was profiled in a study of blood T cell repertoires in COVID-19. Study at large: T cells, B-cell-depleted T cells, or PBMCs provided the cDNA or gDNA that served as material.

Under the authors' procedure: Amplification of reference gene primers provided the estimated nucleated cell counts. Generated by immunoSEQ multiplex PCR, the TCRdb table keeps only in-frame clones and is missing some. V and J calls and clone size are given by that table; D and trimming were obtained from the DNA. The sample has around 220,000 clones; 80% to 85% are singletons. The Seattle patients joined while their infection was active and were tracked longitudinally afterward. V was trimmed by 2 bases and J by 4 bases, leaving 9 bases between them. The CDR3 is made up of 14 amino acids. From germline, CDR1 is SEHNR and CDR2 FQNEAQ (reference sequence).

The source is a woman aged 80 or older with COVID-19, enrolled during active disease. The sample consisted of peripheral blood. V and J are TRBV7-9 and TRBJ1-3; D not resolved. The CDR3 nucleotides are TGTGCCAGCAGCTTACCGGGGAAAGGAAACACCATATATTTT. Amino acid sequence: CASSLPGKGNTIYF.